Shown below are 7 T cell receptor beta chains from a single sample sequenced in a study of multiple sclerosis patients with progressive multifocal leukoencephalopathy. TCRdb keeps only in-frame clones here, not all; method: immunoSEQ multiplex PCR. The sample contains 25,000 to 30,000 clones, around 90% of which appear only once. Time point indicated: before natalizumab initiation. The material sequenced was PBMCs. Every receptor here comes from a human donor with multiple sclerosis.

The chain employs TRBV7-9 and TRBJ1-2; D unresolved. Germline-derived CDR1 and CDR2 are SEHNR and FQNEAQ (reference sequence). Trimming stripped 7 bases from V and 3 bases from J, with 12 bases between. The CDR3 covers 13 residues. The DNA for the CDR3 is TGTGCCAGCACCCCTCTAACGGACTATGGCTACACCTTC. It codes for CASTPLTDYGYTF.

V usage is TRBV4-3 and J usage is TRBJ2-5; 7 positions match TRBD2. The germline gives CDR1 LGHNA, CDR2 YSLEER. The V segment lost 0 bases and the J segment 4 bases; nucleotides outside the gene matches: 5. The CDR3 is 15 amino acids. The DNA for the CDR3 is TGCGCCAGCAGCCAAGATCCTAGCGGCCCAGAGACCCAGTACTTC. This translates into CASSQDPSGPETQYF.

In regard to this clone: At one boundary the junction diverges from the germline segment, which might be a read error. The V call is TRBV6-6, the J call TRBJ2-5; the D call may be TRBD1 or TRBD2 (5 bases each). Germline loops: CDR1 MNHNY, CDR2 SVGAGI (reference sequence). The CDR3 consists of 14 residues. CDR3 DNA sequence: TGTGCCAGCAGTTACTCCAGCCAGGGAGAGTCCCAGTACTTC. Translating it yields CASSYSSQGESQYF.

This chain's CDR3 is CASSLEGYEQYF. CDR3 bases: TGTGCCAGCAGCTTAGAGGGATACGAGCAGTACTTC. This chain links TRBV13 with TRBJ2-7; unclear D gene. The germline V gene has CDR1 PRHDT and CDR2 FYEKMQ (reference sequence). V gave up 1 base and J gave up 4 bases, with 5 bases separating them. The CDR3 has 12 amino acids.

In DNA, the CDR3 is TGCGCCAGCAGCTTGTTGACAGGGACTAATGAAAAACTGTTTTTT. Protein sequence: CASSLLTGTNEKLFF. The chain employs TRBV5-1 and TRBJ1-4, with TRBD1 matching 7 bases. Germline values: CDR1 SGHRS, CDR2 YFSETQ. The length of the CDR3 is 15 residues. V was pared by 1 base and J by 2 bases, with 2 bases of the junction left unmatched. The whole variable domain, filled in from reference TRBV5-1 and TRBJ1-4, reads KAGVTQTPRYLIKTRGQQVTLSCSPISGHRSVSWYQQTPGQGLQFLFEYFSETQRNKGNFPGRFSGRQFSNSRSEMNVSTLELGDSALYLCASSLLTGTNEKLFFGSGTQLSVL.

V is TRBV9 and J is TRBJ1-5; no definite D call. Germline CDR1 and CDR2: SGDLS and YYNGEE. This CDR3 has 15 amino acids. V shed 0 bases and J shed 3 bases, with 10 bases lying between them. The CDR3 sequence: CASSVEDGPNQPQHF. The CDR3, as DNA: TGTGCCAGCAGCGTAGAGGACGGTCCCAATCAGCCCCAGCATTTT.

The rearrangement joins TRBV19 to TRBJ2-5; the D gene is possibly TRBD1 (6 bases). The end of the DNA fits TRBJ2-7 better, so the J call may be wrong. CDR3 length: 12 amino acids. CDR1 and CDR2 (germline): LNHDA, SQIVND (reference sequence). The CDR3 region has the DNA TGTGCCAGTAGTTCGACAGGTTACGAGCAGTACTTC. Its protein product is CASSSTGYEQYF.